What follows is one T cell receptor beta chain and its context. The target antigen is unknown. Trimming cost V 4 bases and J 0 bases; bases outside gene matches: 6. From germline, CDR1 is MGHDK and CDR2 SYGVNS. CDR3 size: 17 residues. Every donor had one or more pre-ART and two or more post-ART PBMC samples. It was version v3.0 of the immunoSEQ assay that was run at survey level. Method: immunoSEQ multiplex PCR; TCRdb's copy keeps in-frame clones and lacks some. The sample carries around 33,000 clones, 80% to 90% recorded once. The sample belongs to a study of long-term antiretroviral therapy in people with HIV. Broader study findings: No data were available on ART adherence, viral resistance or therapy changes. Regardless of time point, clones expanded before ART dominated the repertoire. Post-ART samples showed increased diversity that remained below transplant donor control levels.

The chain has TRBV25-1 and TRBJ1-6; 7 bases are shared with TRBD1. This sequence originates from a young man with HIV. The material was unsorted PBMCs, obtained 0.3 years after starting antiretroviral therapy. Here the CDR3 reads CASSGRYRGSYNSPLHF. CDR3 nucleotides: TGTGCCAGCAGTGGCCGATACAGGGGCTCCTATAATTCACCCCTCCACTTT.